This is a list of T cell receptor beta chains from one sample in a study of T cell responses to AZD1222 COVID-19 vaccine. Generated by immunoSEQ multiplex PCR, the TCRdb table keeps only in-frame clones and is missing some. The table records 90,000 to 100,000 clones, around 88% of them present only once. The sample was peripheral blood, taken on day 0 of AZD1222 vaccination. The source of these receptors is an adult in good health. Each CDR3 is given with its conserved first and last residue. D genes are given only for firm matches. Size is stated for part of the rows, as once, few or many counts, or as a class when the clone is expanded.

>TRBJ2-1|.|.|TRBV27
TGTGCCAGCAGTAGACAGGTTAGCTCCTACAATGAGCAGTTCTTC
CASSRQVSSYNEQFF
>TRBJ2-7|.|.|TRBV3-1/TRBV3-2
TGTGCCAGCAGCCAAGAGGGGGGTTCACACGAGCAGTACTTC
CASSQEGGSHEQYF
>TRBJ1-5|.|.|TRBV7-9
TGTGCCAGCAGCGAGGATCTTAGAGGTGATCAGCCCCAGCATTTT
CASSEDLRGDQPQHF
>TRBJ2-5|.|TRBD2|TRBV23-1
TGCGCCAGCAGTCAATCCTCTAGCGGGGAGGAGACCCAGTACTTC
CASSQSSSGEETQYF
>TRBJ2-7|.|TRBD2|TRBV9
TGTGCCAGCACCCGCGGAGGGACTAGCAGTTACGAGCAGTACTTC
CASTRGGTSSYEQYF
>TRBJ2-3|.|TRBD2|TRBV5-1
TGCGCCAGCAGCTTGGCGAGCGGGGGCCCCACAGATACGCAGTATTTT
CASSLASGGPTDTQYF
>TRBJ2-4|.|.|TRBV21-1
TGTGCCAGCAGCAAAAGCGGCGCGGTGGTGAGGGCCAAAAACATTCAGTACTTC
CASSKSGAVVRAKNIQYF
>TRBJ2-1|.|.|TRBV10-3
TGTGCCATCAGCCCAACCCGACAGTCTGTCAATGAGCAGTTCTTC
CAISPTRQSVNEQFF
>TRBJ2-7|.|TRBD1|TRBV7-2
TGTGCCAGCAGCTTTCAGACAGGGGGGAGCTCCTACGAGCAGTACTTC
CASSFQTGGSSYEQYF
>TRBJ2-7|.|TRBD1|TRBV5-1
TGCGCCAGCAGCTTGGGAGGGACAGTCTACGAGCAGTACTTC
CASSLGGTVYEQYF
>TRBJ1-1|.|.|TRBV7-8
TGTGCCAGCAGCCATCTCAGGGAGGGTACTGAAGCTTTCTTT
CASSHLREGTEAFF
>TRBJ2-5|.|TRBD2|TRBV5-1
TGCGCCAGCAGCTTCGAACTAGCGGGGTCGGCCTCCTACTTC
CASSFELAGSASYF
>TRBJ1-4|.|.|TRBV4-1
TGCGCCAGCAGTCAAAACAGCCTTGAAAAACTGTTTTTT
CASSQNSLEKLFF
>TRBJ2-5|.|.|TRBV19
TGTGCCAGCCGAGGGGGTGAGACCCAGTACTTC
CASRGGETQYF
>TRBJ1-3|.|.|TRBV12-3/TRBV12-4
TGTGCCAGCGACCAACGCTCTGGAAACACCATATATTTT
CASDQRSGNTIYF
>TRBJ1-2|.|.|TRBV20-1
TGCAGTGCTAGTTTTCCTCTTAACTATGGCTACACCTTC
CSASFPLNYGYTF
>TRBJ1-5|.|.|TRBV7-8
TGTGCCAGCAGCTTAGGGAGGACGTCCCAGCATTTT
CASSLGRTSQHF
>TRBJ1-2|.|.|TRBV5-1
TGCGCCAGCAGCTGGGTGGGTTATGCAGATGGCTACACCTTC
CASSWVGYADGYTF
>TRBJ2-5|.|.|TRBV5-1
TGCGCCAGCAGCTTTGGTAGTGATTTGGTAGAGACCCAGTACTTC
CASSFGSDLVETQYF
>TRBJ2-7|.|.|TRBV9
TGTGCCAGCAGCGTGACTGCCACGGCCTACGAGCAGTACTTC
CASSVTATAYEQYF
>TRBJ2-1|.|TRBD1|TRBV11-1
TGTGCCAGCAGCGGCACCCAGGGGGTATACAATGAGCAGTTCTTC
CASSGTQGVYNEQFF
>TRBJ2-3|.|.|TRBV6-5
TGTGCCAGCAGCCTACTAGGTCCCACAGATACGCAGTATTTT
CASSLLGPTDTQYF
>TRBJ1-2|.|.|TRBV6-5
TGTGCCAGCAGTCCCCAGCAGGGTGATGGCTACACCTTC
CASSPQQGDGYTF
>TRBJ2-2|.|TRBD2|TRBV6-5
TGTGCCAGCAGTTTTAGCGGGAGACCCCCCGGGGAGCTGTTTTTT
CASSFSGRPPGELFF
>TRBJ2-7|.|.|TRBV5-1
TGCGCCAGCAGCTTGGGAGCGGACCCCTACGAGCAGTACTTC
CASSLGADPYEQYF
>TRBJ1-2|.|.|TRBV5-4
TGTGCCAGCAGCTTGGATGGACAGTGGGGCTACACCTTC
CASSLDGQWGYTF
>TRBJ1-2|.|.|TRBV6-6
TGTGCCAGCACCGCCCGGCAGGGCTATGGCTACACCTTC
CASTARQGYGYTF
>TRBJ2-5|.|TRBD1|TRBV29-1
TGCAGCCTTGCCAGGGGGCTGGAGACCCAGTACTTC
CSLARGLETQYF
>TRBJ1-2|.|.|TRBV4-2
TGTGCCAGCAGCCCCCTCTCAGGATATGGCTACACCTTC
CASSPLSGYGYTF
>TRBJ1-2|.|TRBD1|TRBV3-1/TRBV3-2
TGTGCCAGCAGCCGGGGTTCCCGGGGACAGGGGGCAGTTGGCTACACCTTC
CASSRGSRGQGAVGYTF
>TRBJ1-2|.|.|TRBV2
TGTGCCAGCAGCACGACAGCCAACTATGGCTACACCTTC
CASSTTANYGYTF
>TRBJ2-1|.|.|TRBV21-1
TGTGCCAGCACCGGCGGGATTGAGCAGTTCTTC
CASTGGIEQFF
>TRBJ1-3|.|TRBD1|TRBV28
TGTGCCAGCATCCCGGGACAGGGGCGCTTAAACACCATATATTTT
CASIPGQGRLNTIYF
>TRBJ2-1|.|.|TRBV7-6
TGTGCCAGCAGCTTAGCGGCCGGGGCTCGAGATGAGCAGTTCTTC
CASSLAAGARDEQFF
>TRBJ2-3|.|.|TRBV28
TGTGCCAGCGGGGCTGATAACACAGATACGCAGTATTTT
CASGADNTDTQYF
>TRBJ2-7|.|.|TRBV7-9
TGTGCCAGCAGCGACTGGACCTCCCCCGAGCAGTACTTC
CASSDWTSPEQYF
>TRBJ1-4|.|.|TRBV6-1
TGTGCCAGCAGTGAAATGGGGATGGCAAAGGAAAAACTGTTTTTT
CASSEMGMAKEKLFF
>TRBJ1-6|.|TRBD1|TRBV7-2
TGTGCCAGCAGCTCCAGTAGGGACAGGGGTAATTCACCCCTCCACTTT
CASSSSRDRGNSPLHF
>TRBJ2-7|once|TRBD2|TRBV5-1
TGCGCCAGCGCGCTGGGACTAGCGGGGGGGAGTCCCTACGAGCAGTACTTC
CASALGLAGGSPYEQYF
>TRBJ1-4|.|TRBD1|TRBV7-2
TGTGCCAGCAGCTCGACCCACAGGGGGCTGGTGGGTGAAAAACTGTTTTTT
CASSSTHRGLVGEKLFF
>TRBJ2-1|.|TRBD2|TRBV7-2
TGTGCCAGCAGTGCGGGAGGGCCGCATGAGCAGTTCTTC
CASSAGGPHEQFF
>TRBJ2-1|once|.|TRBV19
TGTGCCAGTAGTACCGTCAGGCGGGCGCTATACAATGAGCAGTTCTTC
CASSTVRRALYNEQFF
>TRBJ1-2|few|TRBD1|TRBV2
TGTGCCAGCAGTAGGGACAGACTCTATGGCTACACCTTC
CASSRDRLYGYTF
>TRBJ2-3|.|.|TRBV6-6
TGTGCCAGCAGTTACCTCTCAGATACGCAGTATTTT
CASSYLSDTQYF
>TRBJ1-3|few|.|TRBV4-1
TGCGCCAGCAGCCAAGTTTGGCAGGCGGGAAACACCATATATTTT
CASSQVWQAGNTIYF
>TRBJ2-5|.|TRBD2|TRBV2
TGTGCCAGCAGCGGGGGGGCCCGGCAAGAGACCCAGTACTTC
CASSGGARQETQYF
>TRBJ2-1|.|.|TRBV10-3
TGTGCCATCAGTGAACCGAACTCCTACAATGAGCAGTTCTTC
CAISEPNSYNEQFF
>TRBJ2-7|.|.|TRBV11-3
TGTGCCAGCAGCTTAGGGACGACGGACTACGAGCAGTACTTC
CASSLGTTDYEQYF
>TRBJ2-1|.|.|TRBV28
TGTGCCAGCAGTTTAGGTAAAGGTGAGCAGTTCTTC
CASSLGKGEQFF
>TRBJ1-2|.|TRBD1|TRBV12-3/TRBV12-4
TGTGCCAGCAGTTCGACAGGGGGTAGAGGCTACACCTTC
CASSSTGGRGYTF
>TRBJ1-2|.|.|TRBV5-1
TGCGCCAGCAGCTTGGGCGGCGGAGCTAACTATGGCTACACCTTC
CASSLGGGANYGYTF
>TRBJ1-4|.|TRBD1|TRBV10-3
TGTGCCGCCTCCGGGGACAGCCCACTTAATGAAAAACTGTTTTTT
CAASGDSPLNEKLFF
>TRBJ2-5|once|.|TRBV7-7
TGTGCTAGCAGCGCATTGGGAAACCTCCAAGAGACCCAGTACTTC
CASSALGNLQETQYF
>TRBJ1-1|.|.|TRBV6-5
TGTGCCAGCAGTTACGCTGCCAATTACGCTGAAGCTTTCTTT
CASSYAANYAEAFF
>TRBJ2-3|.|TRBD1|TRBV30
TGTGCCTCTACCCCTGGGGGACAGGGGTGGGGAGATACGCAGTATTTT
CASTPGGQGWGDTQYF
>TRBJ2-1|.|TRBD2|TRBV14
TGTGCCAGCAGCCAAGATGCAGCGGGGGGGCCTAGGAATGAGCAGTTCTTC
CASSQDAAGGPRNEQFF
>TRBJ1-1|.|TRBD1|TRBV5-4
TGTGCCACGCAGGGGGATCAGACGAACACTGAAGCTTTCTTT
CATQGDQTNTEAFF